This TCR beta chain stems from a study of blood T cell repertoires in COVID-19. Study-level background: Acute-phase and convalescent COVID-19 samples originated in the United States, Italy and Spain. Sources were T cells, B-cell-depleted T cells, or PBMCs; the material itself was cDNA or gDNA.

As processed by the authors: Cell counts per sample came from amplifying reference gene primers. Generated by immunoSEQ multiplex PCR, the TCRdb table keeps only in-frame clones and is missing some. The DNA gave D and trimming, while V, J and clone size come from that table. The profile shows 200,000 or so clones, 80% to 90% of them singletons. Per germline, CDR1 MRHNA and CDR2 SNTAGT. The CDR3 spans 14 residues. V lost 5 bases and J lost 7, with 14 bases in between. This chain links TRBV6-4 with TRBJ1-4; D remains unclear. The sequenced sample was peripheral blood. This receptor was identified in a woman of 80 years or more with acute or convalescent COVID-19. The DNA of the CDR3 is TGTGCCAGCAGTCTCGAGGTCTTCACTGAAAAACTGTTTTTT. As protein: CASSLEVFTEKLFF.